The sequence of this T cell receptor beta chain was determined in a study of cytomegalovirus exposure and HLA in healthy donors. Findings and limits, study-wide: Earlier analysis found most TCR beta V segments productive about 87% or about 30% of the time.

A remark on this clone: The antigen remains unidentified.

Trimming took 2 bases from V and 10 from J; bases not matched to a gene: 3. This CDR3 region has 12 residues. Per the germline V gene, CDR1 is MNHEY and CDR2 is SMNVEV (reference sequence). 13 Jbeta primers and 60 Vbeta primers were used for the PCR. The data were produced by immunoSEQ multiplex PCR, yet TCRdb's version contains in-frame clones alone and is incomplete. This table has approximately 170,000 clones, 75% to 90% appearing once. The chain couples TRBV27 to TRBJ1-1, with 8 positions matching TRBD1. This receptor was identified in a woman between 45 and 65 years old in good health and CMV-seropositive. The sample was PBMCs. Written as DNA, the CDR3 is TGTGCCAGCAGTTTAGGACAGGGTAGAGCTTTCTTT. Translated, it gives CASSLGQGRAFF.